The clone carrying this TCR beta chain came up a few times. No antigen is known for it. Regions amplified from RNA transcripts were the TCR beta CDR3 regions. First-round RT-PCR of the TCR CDR3 relied on the HTBI primer set. TCRdb processed the multiplex PCR reads anew with MiXCR; each CDR3 protein has one entry. The table records 530,000 or so distinct CDR3 sequences, approximately 25% of them present only once. The data were obtained in a study of T cells in Graves' hyperthyroidism and ophthalmopathy. Study-wide context: Any treatment followed the collection of peripheral blood at initial diagnosis. Findings and limits, study-wide: Most clonotypes expanded in thyroid above 0.001 were likewise present in blood. The model forecast ophthalmopathy, anticipating it by a median approximately 6 months before onset.

Based on clinical symptoms, serum thyroxine and TRAb, thyroid ultrasound and orbital computed tomography, diagnoses were reached. The germline V and J ends were trimmed by 2 bases and 1 base, with 11 bases remaining between them. The CDR3 consists of 15 residues. CDR1 SGHVS and CDR2 FQNEAQ come from the germline V gene. The sequencing input was blood. The source of this sequence is a woman between 25 and 40 years old with Graves' ophthalmopathy. V is TRBV7-8 and J is TRBJ1-1; D not certain. CDR3 in amino acids: CASSLKPNQNTEAFF. For the CDR3, the DNA is TGTGCCAGCAGCTTAAAGCCTAATCAGAACACTGAAGCTTTCTTT.